These 10 T cell receptor beta chains share one sample of origin, sequenced in a study of cytomegalovirus exposure and HLA in healthy donors. The repertoire was sequenced with immunoSEQ multiplex PCR; TCRdb's copy has only in-frame clones and lacks some. The sample lists approximately 160,000 clones, roughly 89% seen once, with about 3% in the top ten. Sequencing was performed on PBMCs. The receptor source for this set is a woman aged 18-30 years in good health and CMV-seropositive.

In its sample, this clone was seen once. The genes are TRBV5-8 and TRBJ1-1; 9 nucleotides line up with TRBD1. Germline V CDR1 and CDR2: SGHTS, YDEGEE. The trim removed 2 bases at V and 3 bases at J, leaving 11 bases unmatched. The CDR3 runs to 17 residues. The CDR3 bases are TGTGCCAGCAGCTTTTTCCCCGCAGGACAGGGGCACACTGAAGCTTTCTTT. Translated: CASSFFPAGQGHTEAFF.

This sequence joins TRBV5-6 and TRBJ2-7, with 7 positions matching TRBD1. The CDR3 has 13 amino acids. V shed 4 bases, J shed 2 bases, and the junction held 3 bases outside the gene matches. In germline, CDR1 is SGHDT, CDR2 YYEEEE. The chain's CDR3 is CASSPGTAYEQYF. CDR3 DNA: TGTGCCAGCAGCCCGGGGACAGCCTACGAGCAGTACTTC.

The chain is built from TRBV15 and TRBJ2-1, with 7 bases matching TRBD1. The trim removed 0 bases at V and 7 bases at J, leaving 6 bases unmatched. This CDR3 spans 15 amino acids. In germline, CDR1 is LNHNV, CDR2 YYDKDF (reference sequence). CDR3 in amino acids: CATSRDKGAGNEQFF. CDR3 coding DNA: TGTGCCACCAGCAGAGATAAGGGGGCTGGGAATGAGCAGTTCTTC. The whole variable domain, remainder taken from reference TRBV15 and TRBJ2-1, is DAMVIQNPRYQVTQFGKPVTLSCSQTLNHNVMYWYQQKSSQAPKLLFHYYDKDFNNEADTPDNFQSRRPNTSFCFLDIRSPGLGDTAMYLCATSRDKGAGNEQFFGPGTRLTVL.

V is TRBV28 and J is TRBJ2-1; 12 bases agree with TRBD2. The CDR3 runs 15 residues. V shed 5 bases and J 6 bases; nucleotides not matched to a gene: 5. Looked up from germline, CDR1 is MDHEN and CDR2 is SYDVKM. As DNA, the CDR3 is TGTGCCAGCAGTACGACTAGCGGGGGTACCAATGAGCAGTTCTTC. It codes for CASSTTSGGTNEQFF. The complete variable domain, with remaining parts taken from reference TRBV28 and TRBJ2-1, reads DVKVTQSSRYLVKRTGEKVFLECVQDMDHENMFWYRQDPGLGLRLIYFSYDVKMKEKGDIPEGYSVSREKKERFSLILESASTNQTSMYLCASSTTSGGTNEQFFGPGTRLTVL.

This chain links TRBV15 with TRBJ1-2, with a tentative D call TRBD1 (5 bases). Germline CDR1 reads LNHNV; CDR2 reads YYDKDF (reference sequence). This CDR3 has 12 residues. V gave up 4 bases and J gave up 6 bases, with 9 bases separating them. The CDR3 nucleotides read TGTGCCACCAGCACAGGGATTGATGGCTACACCTTC. This codes for CATSTGIDGYTF.

The chain is built from TRBV15 and TRBJ2-7, with D possibly TRBD1 on 5 matching bases. Germline loops: CDR1 LNHNV, CDR2 YYDKDF (reference sequence). The CDR3 runs to 14 residues. The V and J ends lost 0 bases and 5 bases respectively, with 11 bases between them. The DNA of the CDR3 is TGTGCCACCAGCAGAGAGGCTGCCAGGGACGAGCAGTACTTC. Its translation is CATSREAARDEQYF.

V and J are TRBV5-5 and TRBJ2-6, with 8 bases aligning to TRBD2. The CDR3 runs 19 residues. With V trimmed by 5 bases and J by 0 bases, 13 bases remained unmatched. Per the germline V gene, CDR1 is SGHKS and CDR2 is YYEKEE (reference sequence). The CDR3 reads CASRFTSGLTPSGANVLTF. The DNA of the CDR3 is TGTGCCAGCAGGTTTACTAGCGGCCTGACCCCCTCTGGGGCCAACGTCCTGACTTTC.

The chain recombines TRBV7-3 with TRBJ2-3, with D tentatively TRBD2 (5 bases). This CDR3 is 14 amino acids long. Trimming removed 2 bases at V and 2 bases at J, with 8 bases between. Germline CDR1 reads SGHTA; CDR2 reads FQGTGA. In DNA form, the CDR3 reads TGTGCCAGCAGCTTAGGACTCGACACAGATACGCAGTATTTT. Protein: CASSLGLDTDTQYF. The whole variable domain, filled in from reference TRBV7-3 and TRBJ2-3, reads GAGVSQTPSNKVTEKGKYVELRCDPISGHTALYWYRQSLGQGPEFLIYFQGTGAADDSGLPNDRFFAVRPEGSVSTLKIQRTERGDSAVYLCASSLGLDTDTQYFGPGTRLTVL.

This chain uses TRBV25-1 with TRBJ2-7; TRBD2 matches at 7 bases. Trimming at V came to 1 base and at J to 0 bases, leaving 9 bases not matched to a gene. Germline values: CDR1 MGHDK, CDR2 SYGVNS. The CDR3 runs to 17 residues. CDR3 DNA: TGTGCCAGCAGTGAATCGTTAGCGGGCCTTAACTCCTACGAGCAGTACTTC. As protein: CASSESLAGLNSYEQYF.

The genes are TRBV28 and TRBJ2-7; D is undetermined. The CDR3 runs 13 residues. V lost 5 bases to trimming and J lost 6 bases, with 14 bases between them. Germline V gene data show CDR1 as MDHEN and CDR2 as SYDVKM. The CDR3 nucleotides read TGTGCCAGCAGTACCCCGCCATCCAGCGAGCAGTACTTC. It specifies CASSTPPSSEQYF.